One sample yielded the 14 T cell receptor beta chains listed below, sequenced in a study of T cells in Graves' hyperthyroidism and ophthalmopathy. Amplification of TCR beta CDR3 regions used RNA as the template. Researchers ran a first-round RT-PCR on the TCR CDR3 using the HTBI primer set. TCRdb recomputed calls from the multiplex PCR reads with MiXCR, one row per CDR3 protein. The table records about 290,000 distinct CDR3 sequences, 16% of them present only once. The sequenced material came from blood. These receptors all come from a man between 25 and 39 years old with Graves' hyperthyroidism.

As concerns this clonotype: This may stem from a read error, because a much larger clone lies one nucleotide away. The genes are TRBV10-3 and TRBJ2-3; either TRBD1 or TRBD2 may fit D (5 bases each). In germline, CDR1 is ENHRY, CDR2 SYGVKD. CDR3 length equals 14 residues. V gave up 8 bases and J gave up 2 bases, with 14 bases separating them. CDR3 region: CAIWGSYLTDTQYF. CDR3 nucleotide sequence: TGTGCCATCTGGGGGAGCTACCTCACAGATACGCAGTATTTT.

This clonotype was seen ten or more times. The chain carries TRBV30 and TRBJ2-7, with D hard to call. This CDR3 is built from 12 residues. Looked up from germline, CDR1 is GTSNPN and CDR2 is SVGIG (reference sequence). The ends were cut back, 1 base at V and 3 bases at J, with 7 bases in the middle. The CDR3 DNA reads TGTGCCTGGAGTGGTTCAGGCTACGAGCAGTACTTC. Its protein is CAWSGSGYEQYF.

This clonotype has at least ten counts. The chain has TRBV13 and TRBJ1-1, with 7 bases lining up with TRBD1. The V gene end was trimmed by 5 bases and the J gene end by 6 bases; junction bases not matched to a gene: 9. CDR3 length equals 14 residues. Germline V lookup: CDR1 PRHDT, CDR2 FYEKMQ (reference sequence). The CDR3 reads CASSPRGPVPEAFF. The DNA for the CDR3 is TGTGCCAGCAGCCCGAGGGGGCCAGTCCCTGAAGCTTTCTTT. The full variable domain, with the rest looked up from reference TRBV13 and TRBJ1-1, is AAGVIQSPRHLIKEKRETATLKCYPIPRHDTVYWYQQGPGQDPQFLISFYEKMQSDKGSIPDRFSAQQFSDYHSELNMSSLELGDSALYFCASSPRGPVPEAFFGQGTRLTVV.

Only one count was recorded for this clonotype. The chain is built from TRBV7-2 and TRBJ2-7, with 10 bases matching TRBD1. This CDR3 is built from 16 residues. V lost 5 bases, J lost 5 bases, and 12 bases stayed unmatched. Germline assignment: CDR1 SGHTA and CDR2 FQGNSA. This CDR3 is CASSPRPGQGTNEQYF. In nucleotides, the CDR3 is TGTGCCAGCAGCCCTAGACCGGGACAGGGGACGAACGAGCAGTACTTC.

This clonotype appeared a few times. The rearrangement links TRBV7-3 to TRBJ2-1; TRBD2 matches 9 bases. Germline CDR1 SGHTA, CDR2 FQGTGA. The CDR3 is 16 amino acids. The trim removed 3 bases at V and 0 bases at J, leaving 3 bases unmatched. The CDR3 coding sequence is TGTGCCAGCAGCTTGTTTAGCGGGAGCTCCTACAATGAGCAGTTCTTC. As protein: CASSLFSGSSYNEQFF.

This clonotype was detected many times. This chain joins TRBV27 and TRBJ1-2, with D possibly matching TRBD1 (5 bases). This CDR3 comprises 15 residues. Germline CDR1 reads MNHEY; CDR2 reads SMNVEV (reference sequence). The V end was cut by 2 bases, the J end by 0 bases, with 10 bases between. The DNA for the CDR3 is TGTGCCAGCAGTTTAGGGGCCGGAGCTAACTATGGCTACACCTTC. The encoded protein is CASSLGAGANYGYTF.

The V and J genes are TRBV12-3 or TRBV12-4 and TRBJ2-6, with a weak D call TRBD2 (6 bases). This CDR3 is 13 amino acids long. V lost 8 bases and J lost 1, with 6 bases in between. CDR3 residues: CASRESGANVLTF. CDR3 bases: TGTGCCAGCCGGGAGTCTGGGGCCAACGTCCTGACTTTC.

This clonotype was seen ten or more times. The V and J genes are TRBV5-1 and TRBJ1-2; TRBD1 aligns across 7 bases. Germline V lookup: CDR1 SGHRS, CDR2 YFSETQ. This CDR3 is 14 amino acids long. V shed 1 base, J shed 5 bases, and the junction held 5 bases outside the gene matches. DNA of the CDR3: TGCGCCAGCAGCTTGCAGGGGGACCGGTATGGCTACACCTTC. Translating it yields CASSLQGDRYGYTF.

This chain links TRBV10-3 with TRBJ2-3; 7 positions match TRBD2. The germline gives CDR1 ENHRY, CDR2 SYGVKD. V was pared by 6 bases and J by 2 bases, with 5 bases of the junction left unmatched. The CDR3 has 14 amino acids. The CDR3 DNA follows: TGTGCCATCAGCCCCAGGGACTACACAGATACGCAGTATTTT. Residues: CAISPRDYTDTQYF.

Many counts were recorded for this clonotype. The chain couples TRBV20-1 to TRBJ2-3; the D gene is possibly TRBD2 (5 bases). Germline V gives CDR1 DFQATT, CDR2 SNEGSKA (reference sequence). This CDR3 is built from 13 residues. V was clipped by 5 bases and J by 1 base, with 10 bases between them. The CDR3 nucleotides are TGCAGTGCTTCCTTTAGCGGCACAGATACGCAGTATTTT. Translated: CSASFSGTDTQYF.

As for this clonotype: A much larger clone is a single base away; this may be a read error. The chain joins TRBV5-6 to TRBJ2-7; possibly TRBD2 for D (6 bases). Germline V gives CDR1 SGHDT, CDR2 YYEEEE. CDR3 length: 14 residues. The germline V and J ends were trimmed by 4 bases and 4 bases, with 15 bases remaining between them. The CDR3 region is CASSNTGVPYEQYF. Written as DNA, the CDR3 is TGTGCCAGCAGCAATACGGGGGTGCCGTACGAGCAGTACTTC.

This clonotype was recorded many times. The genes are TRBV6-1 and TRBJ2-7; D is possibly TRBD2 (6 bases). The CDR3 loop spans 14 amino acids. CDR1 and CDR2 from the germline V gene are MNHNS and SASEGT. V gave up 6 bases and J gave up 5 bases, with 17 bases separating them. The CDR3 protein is CASRSRGPSNEQYF. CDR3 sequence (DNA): TGTGCCAGCAGGTCGCGGGGACCGTCCAACGAGCAGTACTTC.

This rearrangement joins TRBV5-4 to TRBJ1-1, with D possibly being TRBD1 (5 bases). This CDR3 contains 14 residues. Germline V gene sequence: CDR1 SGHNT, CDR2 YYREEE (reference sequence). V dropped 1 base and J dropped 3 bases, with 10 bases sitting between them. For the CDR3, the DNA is TGTGCCAGCAGCTTGTGGGGGGGTGACACTGAAGCTTTCTTT. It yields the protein CASSLWGGDTEAFF.

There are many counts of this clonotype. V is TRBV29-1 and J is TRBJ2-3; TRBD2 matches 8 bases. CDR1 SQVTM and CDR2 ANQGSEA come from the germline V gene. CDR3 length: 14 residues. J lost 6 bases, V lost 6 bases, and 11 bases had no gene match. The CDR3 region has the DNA TGCAGCGTCGAGCGGGCGGGAGGACTTGATACGCAGTATTTT. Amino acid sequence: CSVERAGGLDTQYF.